This record looks at one T cell receptor (beta chain) sequence and its context. This clone's antigen is unknown. Per-nucleotide qualities are absent, and no much larger clonotype sits a single base away. V is cut back by 4 bases and J by 7 bases, with 16 bases in the junction unmatched. Measured from the cysteine to the phenylalanine, the CDR3 is 17 residues long. Only the CDR3 DNA stays, 51 bases, in frame from base 1. CDR1 SGDLS and CDR2 YYNGEE were looked up in the germline V gene. The immunoSEQ Assay, a bias-controlled multiplex PCR, was used to amplify TCRbeta CDR3 regions from genomic DNA. The study's own analysis went as follows. Within the assay, amplification of reference gene primers was used to estimate how many nucleated cells each sample contained. Sequence reads were collapsed and filtered to measure the absolute abundance of every unique TCRbeta CDR3 rearrangement. For each sample, productive Simpson clonality was calculated by taking the square root of Simpson's diversity index across productive rearrangements. Not all clones reach the TCRdb copy of this immuneACCESS table, which keeps in-frame sequences only. Checked studies attribute under half of the gap to unresolved V genes and leave the rest unexplained. D and trimming were read from the DNA, whereas the V and J calls and clone size are those reported in that table. This sample is represented by 200,000 or so clones; 80% to 95% of them were singletons. Of the sample, 0.65% to 0.85% falls within the top ten clones.

At one collaborating source in Seattle, patients were enrolled during active infection and were followed longitudinally through the course of disease. Collaborating institutions collected whole blood in K2EDTA tubes following their own protocols. Collaborator samples were shipped for TCRbeta analysis as frozen whole blood, isolated PBMCs, or DNA extracted from either sample type. The data belong to a study of blood T cell repertoires in COVID-19 (TCRdb year 2020). Concerning the study at large: Samples covering the acute and convalescent phases of COVID-19 were provided by collaborators in the United States, Italy and Spain. Where available, HLA class I and class II types were taken from metadata supplied by the sample provider and were not determined by assay-based typing. A freely available public database, intended as a resource for researchers studying the immune response to SARS-CoV-2, is where the repertoires were released. The prospective study material was composed of cDNA or gDNA derived from T cells, B-cell-depleted T cells, or PBMCs. Deeply sampled blood TCRbeta repertoires from subjects exposed to, actively infected with, or recovered from COVID-19 were included in the dataset. Samples came from the ongoing ImmuneRACE study (first 160 participants) plus 1,254 subjects from 6 global collaborators. Sample metadata almost always included a de-identified subject ID, COVID-19 status, age in years and sex. Overall study outcomes, separate from this receptor: The amount of clinical and demographic metadata varied by source and participant and was provided uncurated.

Sequencing was carried out using peripheral blood. The sequence came from a man in his 60s with COVID-19, enrolled during active disease. Here the chain combines TRBV9 and TRBJ1-2, with TRBD1 identical over 10 junction bases. The CDR3 region: CASSPGPATGGVGGYTF. DNA sequence: TGTGCCAGCAGCCCCGGACCGGCGACAGGGGGCGTGGGTGGCTACACCTTC.